The 16 T cell receptor beta chains presented below share a single source sample, sequenced in a study of blood T cell repertoires in COVID-19. Only in-frame clones appear in the TCRdb table, and some are missing; sequencing was by immunoSEQ multiplex PCR. The sample carries approximately 260,000 clones, approximately 91% recorded once. Sequenced sample: peripheral blood. The receptor set was obtained from a woman in her thirties or forties who had recovered from COVID-19.

The rearrangement joins TRBV28 to TRBJ2-2, with D uncertain. V was shortened by 6 bases and J by 0 bases, with 11 bases between the two germline ends. The CDR3 has 15 amino acids. CDR1 MDHEN and CDR2 SYDVKM come from the germline V gene. The CDR3: CASREQFANTGELFF. The CDR3, as DNA: TGTGCCAGCAGGGAACAGTTCGCGAACACCGGGGAGCTGTTTTTT.

This sequence joins TRBV27 and TRBJ2-7; 9 nucleotides agree with TRBD1. There are 12 residues in the CDR3. V gave up 6 bases and J gave up 12 bases; unmatched junction bases: 9. Germline CDR1 and CDR2: MNHEY and SMNVEV (reference sequence). CDR3 sequence (DNA): TGTGCCAGCAGGACGACAGGGGGAATTTGGTACTTC. Encoded protein: CASRTTGGIWYF.

The gene calls are TRBV5-1 and TRBJ1-4; TRBD1 matches 12 bases. Losses at the gene ends were 0 bases for V and 7 bases for J; bases not matched to a gene: 10. This CDR3 spans 18 amino acids. Per germline, CDR1 SGHRS and CDR2 YFSETQ. The CDR3 DNA sequence: TGCGCCAGCAGCTTGGGAGGGACAGGGGGCGGAGTGCTTGAAAAACTGTTTTTT. Amino acid sequence: CASSLGGTGGGVLEKLFF.

V and J are TRBV28 and TRBJ2-3; perhaps TRBD1 as D (5 bases). The V end lost 1 base, the J end lost 2 bases, and 10 bases lay between the germline ends. CDR1 is MDHEN, CDR2 SYDVKM, per germline. The CDR3 totals 15 residues. CDR3 DNA: TGTGCCAGCAGTTTATCGTGGGGCACCACAGATACGCAGTATTTT. It is translated as CASSLSWGTTDTQYF.

This clone was seen a few times. J is TRBJ2-6 and V is TRBV7-8; TRBD1 matches 7 bases. Germline trimming cut 7 bases from V and 3 bases from J; bases unmatched to any gene: 9. Germline CDR1 and CDR2: SGHVS and FQNEAQ. This CDR3 is built from 16 residues. The CDR3 loop reads CASTKGAIFGANVLTF. The DNA of the CDR3 is TGTGCCAGCACGAAGGGGGCAATATTTGGGGCCAACGTCCTGACTTTC.

This clone was seen only a few times. The J gene is TRBJ2-1, the V gene TRBV2, with TRBD1 as a possible D gene (6 bases). The CDR3 covers 14 residues. V gave up 7 bases and J gave up 1 base, with 11 bases separating them. From germline, CDR1 is SNHLY and CDR2 FYNNEI. For the CDR3, the DNA is TGTGCCAGCAATTGGCAGGGGTCCTACAATGAGCAGTTCTTC. It translates to CASNWQGSYNEQFF.

This clone showed up just once. This chain connects TRBV29-1 to TRBJ2-2, with D maybe TRBD2 (5 bases). This CDR3 comprises 14 residues. Germline V gene sequence: CDR1 SQVTM, CDR2 ANQGSEA. Trimming shortened V by 6 bases and J by 2 bases, and 13 bases separated the two germline ends. CDR3 protein: CSVKTGSNTGELFF. In nucleotides, the CDR3 is TGCAGCGTCAAAACGGGGTCCAACACCGGGGAGCTGTTTTTT.

This chain joins TRBV4-3 and TRBJ1-5, with 9 bases identical to TRBD1. After removal of 2 bases from V and 5 bases from J, the junction contained 4 bases not matched to a gene. The CDR3 runs to 15 residues. Per the germline V gene, CDR1 is LGHNA and CDR2 is YSLEER. The CDR3 nucleotides are TGCGCCAGCAGCCAACGACAGGGGGTAGATCAGCCCCAGCATTTT. Encoded protein: CASSQRQGVDQPQHF.

This chain connects TRBV15 to TRBJ2-2; 11 positions match TRBD2. The CDR3 extends over 17 amino acids. V was pared by 7 bases and J by 6 bases, with 13 bases of the junction left unmatched. Germline CDR1 and CDR2: LNHNV and YYDKDF (reference sequence). The CDR3 DNA sequence: TGTGCCACCAAAACTAGCGGGAGCTGGAGTTTCGCCGGGGAGCTGTTTTTT. Its translation is CATKTSGSWSFAGELFF.

This sequence joins TRBV6-2 or TRBV6-3 and TRBJ2-1; 9 bases are a match to TRBD1. Germline CDR1 MNHEY, CDR2 SVGEGT. Trimming at V came to 2 bases and at J to 8 bases, leaving 7 bases not matched to a gene. The CDR3 totals 15 residues. CDR3 sequence: CASSYLDRGADEQFF. The CDR3 region has the DNA TGTGCCAGCAGTTACCTCGACAGGGGGGCGGATGAGCAGTTCTTC.

The V gene is TRBV6-2 or TRBV6-3, the J gene TRBJ2-2, with D uncertain. Trimming removed 5 bases at V and 6 bases at J, with 13 bases between. The CDR3 covers 14 residues. The germline V gene encodes CDR1 MNHEY and CDR2 SVGEGT. This CDR3 reads CASSTTSRAGELFF. The CDR3 bases are TGTGCCAGCAGTACGACCTCTCGGGCCGGGGAGCTGTTTTTT.

This clone was seen once. Here the CDR3 DNA reads TGTGCCAGCAGCTTTGGACTAGCGGGATACACAGATACGCAGTATTTT. Protein: CASSFGLAGYTDTQYF. The V gene is TRBV7-8, the J gene TRBJ2-3, with 12 bases lining up with TRBD2. Germline lookup yields CDR1 SGHVS and CDR2 FQNEAQ. V dropped 3 bases and J dropped 2; count of bases not matched to a gene: 3. The CDR3 is made up of 16 amino acids.

The chain employs TRBV24-1 and TRBJ2-1; possibly TRBD2 for D (5 bases). V lost 4 bases, J lost 8 bases, and 17 bases lay in between. The CDR3 spans 15 residues. CDR1 KGHDR and CDR2 SFDVKD come from the germline V gene. The CDR3 DNA sequence: TGTGCCACCAGTGACCAGGACGGGGTTTTTTATGAGCAGTTCTTC. This codes for CATSDQDGVFYEQFF.

This clone has a single count. This chain links TRBV27 with TRBJ2-3; the D is unclear. Trimming left V 3 bases short and J 0 bases short, with 7 bases between. This CDR3 contains 14 residues. Germline V lookup: CDR1 MNHEY, CDR2 SMNVEV (reference sequence). In nucleotides, the CDR3 is TGTGCCAGCAGTTTGAGTAGTAGCACAGATACGCAGTATTTT. Its protein product is CASSLSSSTDTQYF.

In the case of this clone: One junction end disagrees with the germline gene, perhaps due to a read error. This sequence joins TRBV4-2 and TRBJ1-6, with 8 positions matching TRBD1. There are 15 residues in the CDR3. Per the germline V gene, CDR1 is LGHNA and CDR2 is YNFKEQ. CDR3 bases: TGTGCCAGCGGCCAAGATTGGACAGGGAATTCACCCCTCCACTTT. It codes for CASGQDWTGNSPLHF.

V and J are TRBV7-9 and TRBJ2-3; D is perhaps TRBD2 (6 bases). In germline, CDR1 is SEHNR, CDR2 FQNEAQ (reference sequence). The ends were cut back, 4 bases at V and 2 bases at J, with 19 bases in the middle. The CDR3 is made up of 17 amino acids. The CDR3 coding sequence is TGTGCCAGCAGCTCGCGACCGGGGGTAAGAACCACAGATACGCAGTATTTT. Translation: CASSSRPGVRTTDTQYF.